The TCR beta chain described here comes from a study of blood T cell repertoires in COVID-19. Per germline, CDR1 SEHNR and CDR2 FQNEAQ (reference sequence). The CDR3 length is 19 residues. Trimming took 1 base from V and 6 from J; bases not matched to a gene: 17. The table came from immunoSEQ multiplex PCR; TCRdb's copy has only in-frame clones and leaves some out. The profile shows about 160,000 clones, approximately 84% of them singletons. The chain carries TRBV7-9 and TRBJ2-1; TRBD2 agrees at 8 bases. The sample comprised peripheral blood. This clonotype was obtained from a woman older than 75 with acute or convalescent COVID-19. DNA of the CDR3: TGTGCCAGCAGCTTAGTTGGATCTAGCGGGCGAGTCCCACGCAATGAGCAGTTCTTC. This codes for CASSLVGSSGRVPRNEQFF.